Following are 8 T cell receptor beta chains from one sample sequenced in a study of T cell responses to AZD1222 COVID-19 vaccine. Sequencing was performed with immunoSEQ multiplex PCR; in TCRdb, only in-frame clones are kept and a portion is missing. The top ten clones hold more than 2.5% of a sample with about 120,000 clones, roughly 91% of them seen once. Material: peripheral blood, obtained on day 0 of AZD1222 vaccination. These TCRs come from an adult in good health.

This clone was seen more than once but under ten times. The CDR3 nucleotides read TGTGCCAGCACCTACTCCCCGGGACTAGCGGGAATGCCGGCCGGGGAGCTGTTTTTT. Protein sequence: CASTYSPGLAGMPAGELFF. J is TRBJ2-2 and V is TRBV6-6, with 13 bases identical to TRBD2. V lost 7 bases to trimming and J lost 6 bases; unmatched junction nucleotides: 17. The germline gives CDR1 MNHNY, CDR2 SVGAGI (reference sequence). CDR3 size: 19 residues.

The V gene is TRBV6-5, the J gene TRBJ1-4, with TRBD1 matching 8 bases. In germline, CDR1 is MNHEY, CDR2 SVGAGI. V dropped 6 bases and J dropped 1; count of bases not matched to a gene: 1. This CDR3 is 14 amino acids long. This CDR3 is CASRTGGTNEKLFF. CDR3 sequence (DNA): TGTGCCAGCAGAACAGGGGGAACTAATGAAAAACTGTTTTTT.

This chain connects TRBV6-4 to TRBJ2-3; 11 bases are shared with TRBD2. This CDR3 is 15 amino acids long. Trimming at V came to 3 bases and at J to 3 bases, leaving 2 bases not matched to a gene. CDR1 and CDR2 (germline): MRHNA, SNTAGT. CDR3 bases: TGTGCCAGCAGTGAGTGGACTAGCGGGACAGATACGCAGTATTTT. Amino acid sequence: CASSEWTSGTDTQYF.

The chain combines TRBV5-1 with TRBJ1-2, with TRBD1 as a possible D gene (5 bases). V shed 2 bases and J shed 8 bases, with 25 bases lying between them. The CDR3 is 17 amino acids. CDR1 and CDR2 from the germline V gene are SGHRS and YFSETQ. The CDR3 here is CASSLGILGRGHGGYTF. The CDR3 DNA sequence: TGCGCCAGCAGCTTAGGGATACTTGGACGGGGCCATGGGGGCTACACCTTC.

This chain uses TRBV6-5 with TRBJ1-2, with 7 bases that match TRBD1. Trimming cost V 0 bases and J 7 bases; bases outside gene matches: 5. This CDR3 has 14 amino acids. The germline gives CDR1 MNHEY, CDR2 SVGAGI. The CDR3 DNA reads as TGTGCCAGCAGTTACTCGGGGACAGTGTCTGGCTACACCTTC. Its protein product is CASSYSGTVSGYTF.

The rearrangement joins TRBV6-5 to TRBJ1-2, with D maybe TRBD1 (5 bases). Germline V CDR1 and CDR2: MNHEY, SVGAGI. CDR3 length: 15 residues. Trimming removed 4 bases from V and 4 bases from J, with 16 bases in between. The CDR3 here is CASSFLAGSTYGYTF. CDR3 bases: TGTGCCAGCAGTTTCCTGGCAGGGTCTACCTATGGCTACACCTTC.

The chain has TRBV19 and TRBJ1-1; a weak D match, TRBD1 (5 bases). This CDR3 contains 11 residues. The V gene lost 6 bases and the J gene lost 3 bases, with 5 bases spanning the gap. Germline lookup yields CDR1 LNHDA and CDR2 SQIVND (reference sequence). The DNA for the CDR3 is TGTGCCAGTAGGGGGGACACTGAAGCTTTCTTT. Protein: CASRGDTEAFF.

V usage is TRBV4-1 and J usage is TRBJ2-3, with D maybe TRBD2 (6 bases). This CDR3 region has 13 residues. CDR1 is MGHRA, CDR2 YSYEKL, per germline. Trimming pared 1 base from V and 5 bases from J, leaving 7 bases between. CDR3 residues: CASSQGRGDTQYF. CDR3 in DNA: TGCGCCAGCAGCCAAGGGAGGGGAGATACGCAGTATTTT.